This T cell receptor (beta chain) is drawn from a study of CXCR3-negative and CXCR3-positive naive CD8 T cells. Broader study findings: Partly lower CXCR3 expression followed cryopreservation, and most assays relied on fresh PBMCs. The study found more hydrophobic TRB CDR3s in CXCR3-positive naive cells than in CXCR3-negative naive cells. Sequencing showed both naive subsets with comparably high diversity, and memory CD8+ cells much lower.

Turning to this clonotype: Antigen unknown.

Triplicates of a few hundred thousand cells were sorted from each CD8+ T cell subset. Naive CD8+ T cells had a CD45RO-CCR7+CD27+CD95- phenotype. CDR1 and CDR2 (germline): SGHRS, YFSETQ. The CDR3 contains 14 residues. All TRB cDNA libraries came from 5' RACE performed with UMI labels. Each CDR3 protein gets one entry in TCRdb, which reprocessed the 5' RACE reads and gives no DNA. The repertoire table contains fewer than 65,000 distinct CDR3 sequences. Sequences were obtained from naive CXCR3+ CD8+ T cells from blood. The subset here: CD45RO-CCR7+CD27+CD95- naive CD8+ T cells expressing CXCR3 (TNR3+). The sequence came from a human donor in good health. Some clones in this sample may be carry-over from other donors' samples. The chain uses TRBV5-1 and TRBJ1-1. CDR3 region: CASSFEGLSTEAFF.